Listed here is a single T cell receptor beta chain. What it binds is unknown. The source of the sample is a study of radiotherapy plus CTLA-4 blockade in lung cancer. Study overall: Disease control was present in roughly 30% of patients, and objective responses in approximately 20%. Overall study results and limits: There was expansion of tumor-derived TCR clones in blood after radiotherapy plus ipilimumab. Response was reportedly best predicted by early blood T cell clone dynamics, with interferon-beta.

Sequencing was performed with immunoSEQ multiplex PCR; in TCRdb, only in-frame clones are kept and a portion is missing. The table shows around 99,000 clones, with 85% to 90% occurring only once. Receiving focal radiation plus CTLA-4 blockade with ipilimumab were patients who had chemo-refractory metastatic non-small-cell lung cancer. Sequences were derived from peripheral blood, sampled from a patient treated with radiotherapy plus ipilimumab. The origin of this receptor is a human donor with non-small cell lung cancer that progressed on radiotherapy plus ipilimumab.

This chain's CDR3 is CASSVRDSQTDTQYF. As DNA, the CDR3 is TGTGCCAGCAGTGTCCGGGACAGCCAGACAGATACGCAGTATTTT. The chain links TRBV25-1 to TRBJ2-3; 7 bases match TRBD1. This CDR3 region has 15 residues. Germline CDR1 and CDR2: MGHDK and SYGVNS. The J segment lost 3 bases and the V segment lost 4 bases, leaving 7 bases of the junction unmatched.